This entry is about one TCR beta chain. Its target is not known. This sample was taken from a study of T-cell memory formation after mild COVID-19. Overall study findings and caveats: Clones contracting across day 15 to 85 had a balanced CD4/CD8 profile; later expanding clones leaned CD4+.

The authors produced TCR alpha and TCR beta cDNA libraries with sample barcodes and UMIs by 5'RACE using constant-segment primers. TCRdb itself ran the 5' RACE reads through MiXCR, one entry per CDR3 protein. The sample includes about 190,000 distinct CDR3 sequences, 15% to 20% of them seen just once. The source is an adult woman who had mild COVID-19 (a few samples of this study predate the infection). Cell type and time point are not known. The source material was PBMCs or a T cell subset sorted from them (not recorded which).

CDR3 sequence reads: CASSARTGSTDTQYF. The CDR3 DNA reads as TGTGCCAGCAGTGCACGGACCGGGAGCACAGATACGCAGTATTTT. The V call is TRBV12-3 or TRBV12-4, the J call TRBJ2-3; D is ambiguous. CDR3 length: 15 amino acids. Trimming left V 5 bases short and J 0 bases short, with 12 bases between.